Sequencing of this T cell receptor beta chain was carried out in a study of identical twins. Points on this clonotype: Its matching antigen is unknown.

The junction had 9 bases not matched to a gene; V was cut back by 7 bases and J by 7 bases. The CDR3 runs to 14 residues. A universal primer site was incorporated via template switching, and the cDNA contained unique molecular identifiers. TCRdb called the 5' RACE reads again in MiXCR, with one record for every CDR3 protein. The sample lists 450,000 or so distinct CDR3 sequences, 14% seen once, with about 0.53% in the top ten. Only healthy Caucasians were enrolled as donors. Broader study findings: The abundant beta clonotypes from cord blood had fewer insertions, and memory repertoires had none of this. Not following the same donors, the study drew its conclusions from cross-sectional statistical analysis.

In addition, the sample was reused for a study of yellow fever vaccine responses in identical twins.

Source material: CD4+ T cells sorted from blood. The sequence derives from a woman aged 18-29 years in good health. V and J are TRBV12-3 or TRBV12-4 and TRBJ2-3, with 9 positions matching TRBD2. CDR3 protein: CASTQGGGAYTQYF. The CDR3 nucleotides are TGTGCCAGCACCCAGGGCGGGGGGGCGTATACGCAGTATTTT.